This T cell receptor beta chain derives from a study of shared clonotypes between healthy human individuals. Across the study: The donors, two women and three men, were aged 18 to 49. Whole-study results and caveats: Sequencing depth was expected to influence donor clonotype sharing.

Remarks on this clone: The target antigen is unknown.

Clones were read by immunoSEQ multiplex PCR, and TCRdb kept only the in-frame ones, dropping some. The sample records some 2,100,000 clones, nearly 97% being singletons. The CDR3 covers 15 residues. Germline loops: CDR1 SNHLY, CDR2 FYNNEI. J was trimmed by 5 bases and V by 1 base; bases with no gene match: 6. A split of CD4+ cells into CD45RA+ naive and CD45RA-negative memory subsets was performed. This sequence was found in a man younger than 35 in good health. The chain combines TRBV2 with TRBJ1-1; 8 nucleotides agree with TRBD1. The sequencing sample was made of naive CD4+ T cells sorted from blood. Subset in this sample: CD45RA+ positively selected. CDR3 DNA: TGTGCCAGCAGTGAAGAGGGCAGGGGGCGTACTGAAGCTTTCTTT. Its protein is CASSEEGRGRTEAFF.